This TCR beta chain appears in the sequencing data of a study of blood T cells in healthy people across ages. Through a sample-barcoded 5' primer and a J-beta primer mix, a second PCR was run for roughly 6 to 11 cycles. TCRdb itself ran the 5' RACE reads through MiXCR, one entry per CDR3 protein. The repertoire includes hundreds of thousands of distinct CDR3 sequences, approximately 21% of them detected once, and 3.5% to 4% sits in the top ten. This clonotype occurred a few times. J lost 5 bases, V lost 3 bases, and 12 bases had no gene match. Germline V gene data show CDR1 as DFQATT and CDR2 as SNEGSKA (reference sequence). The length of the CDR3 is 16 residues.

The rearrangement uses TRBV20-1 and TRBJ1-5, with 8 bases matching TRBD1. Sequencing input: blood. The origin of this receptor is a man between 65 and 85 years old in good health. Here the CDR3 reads CSARNLLTGEDQPQHF. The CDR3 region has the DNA TGCAGTGCTAGGAACCTTCTGACAGGGGAGGATCAGCCCCAGCATTTT.